This TCR beta chain was recovered during a study of shared clonotypes between healthy human individuals (TCRdb year 2020). Notes on the research overall: The cohort comprised a couple of women and a few men aged 18 to 49 years. For each donor, CD4 naive and CD4 memory were each given three plates, CD8 naive was given two plates, and CD8 memory was given one plate. The study deeply sequenced blood TCR repertoires of about 5 healthy adults to estimate repertoire size and the extent of clonotype sharing between individuals. To increase sequencing depth and limit assay-specific biases, different laboratories used diverse techniques to prepare libraries and sequence TCR repertoires. Per donor, leukapheresis produced somewhere between about 0.94 and 9.5 billion PBMCs.

Compared with germline, V lacks 2 bases and J lacks 3 bases; bases without a gene match: 5. CDR3 length: 16 amino acids, cysteine to phenylalanine. Kept here is only the CDR3 DNA, which spans 48 bases and is read in frame from base 1. From the germline V gene (reference sequence), CDR1 is PRHDT and CDR2 is FYEKMQ. Donors were healthy HIV-negative adults with no recently reported acute infections or vaccinations. All donors were Caucasian adults living in Nashville, Tennessee, USA. CD8 memory samples were composed of magnetically selected CD45RO+ cells combined with CCR7-negative CD45RA+ effector memory (TemRA) cells. After blood collection by leukapheresis, PBMCs were isolated using Ficoll-Histopaque density gradient centrifugation and then cryopreserved in the vapor phase of liquid nitrogen. Analytical flow cytometry was used to check the purity and quantity of each magnetically sorted T cell population. Each sorted fraction had its genomic DNA isolated and then quantified by UV absorbance on a Nanodrop 2000c.

A word on this clone: This receptor's antigen is unknown. The record has no base qualities; no much larger clone is one base away.

Using the deep immunoSEQ assay, multiplex PCR amplified TCR CDR3 regions from genomic DNA. Extracted genomic DNA from each cell subset was distributed evenly across all wells of several immunoSEQ 96-well plates, and each plate was treated as a replicate. For sorted subsets, approximately 0.2 ug of genomic DNA, equivalent to 30,000 or so T cell genomes, went into each replicate PCR. Purified libraries were quantified with a Qubit 3.0 fluorometer, sized on a Bioanalyzer 2100, and re-quantified with the KAPA Library Quantification kit. Every immunoSEQ 96-well plate was sequenced on a dedicated single-read 150-cycle Illumina NextSeq 550 flow cell. Per the source publication's procedure: Because the immunoSEQ output held only junctional sequences and lacked quality scores, the filtering could not match the filtering applied to full-length reads. Sequences were annotated with PyIR, a Python wrapper for IgBLAST v1.9, using IMGT germline references to assign V/J genes and CDR3. Reads were removed for weak V/J assignments (E-value above 1e-6), missing CDR3, stop codons, out-of-frame junctions, or ambiguous translated residues. A V3J clonotype was defined by an identical inferred V gene, J gene, and CDR3 amino acid sequence. The percentage overlap between two repertoires was calculated by dividing the number of shared unique clonotypes by the size of the smaller repertoire. Three approaches were used to assess repertoire richness: RTK rarefaction, the Chao1 estimator, and Recon v2.1 estimates of unobserved clonotypes. OLGA was used to compute generation probabilities for all TCRbeta clonotypes that the gDNA method yielded from a handful of donors. TCRdb limited this immuneACCESS table to in-frame rearrangements with V and J called. A share of clones is missing; checked studies link under half to unresolved V genes, and the rest is unexplained. V and J calls and clone size are copied from that table; D and trimming were computed from the DNA. Here the sample has over 300,000 clones; around nine tenths occur a single time. Of the sample, 15% to 20% falls within the top ten clones.

What the study reported, not specific to this receptor: Because the study included only a small number of donors, the genetic and exposure-history diversity represented was limited. Pairwise subsampling indicated that sequencing depth was expected to affect the degree of clonotype sharing among donors. Rarefaction of sorted-subset datasets indicated incomplete sequencing despite the large sequencing depth. Higher generation probabilities were observed for clonotypes shared by all four sorted-subset donors than for non-shared clonotypes. Sampling was limited to blood, and TCR repertoires in tissue likely differ from TCR repertoires in blood. Naive subsets generally had larger estimated clonotype richness than memory subsets. Sharing across a few donors was observed for approximately 5% of naive CD4, under 4% of naive CD8, 2% to 2.5% of memory CD4, and less than 0.45% of memory CD8 clonotypes.

The rearranged segments are TRBV13 and TRBJ2-7; 12 central nucleotides agree with TRBD2. The sample taken for sequencing was memory CD8+ T cells sorted from blood. In light of the paper, this sample's cell subset or site label describes: CD45RO+ cells pooled with CCR7-negative TemRA cells. The clonotype originates from a man between 18 and 29 years old in good health. This receptor carries the CDR3 CASSLLAGGLLYEQYF. The nucleotides are TGTGCCAGCAGCTTACTAGCGGGAGGGTTACTCTACGAGCAGTACTTC.